This T cell receptor beta chain came from a study of cytomegalovirus exposure and HLA in healthy donors. As for the study in general: Earlier work reported 100 million to 130 million unique TCR beta sequences from some 170 million T cells. The study, taken as a whole, reports: What TCR beta sequences reportedly achieved was accurate prediction of HLA-A and HLA-B alleles in most subjects.

Researchers ran the PCR with 60 Vbeta and 13 Jbeta primers. Method: immunoSEQ multiplex PCR; TCRdb's copy keeps in-frame clones and lacks some. The table lists 200,000 to 300,000 clones, roughly 87% of them singletons. The length of the CDR3 is 15 residues. From germline, CDR1 is MGHDK and CDR2 SYGVNS. The V segment lost 11 bases and the J segment 2 bases; nucleotides outside the gene matches: 12. This clone was detected a few times. What it binds is not known. Source material: PBMCs. The V and J genes are TRBV25-1 and TRBJ2-7; TRBD2 matches 10 bases. The clonotype comes from a woman aged 40 to 55 in good health and CMV-seropositive. CDR3 in DNA: TGTGCCCAGTCCCACGGACTAGCGGTTCCCTACGAGCAGTACTTC. It yields the protein CAQSHGLAVPYEQYF.